This T cell receptor beta chain was documented in a study of blood T cells in healthy people across ages. Findings of the study overall: Per-million-T-cell TCR beta diversity fell roughly linearly with age. The study regarded diversity estimates from one million T cells as underestimates.

As to this clonotype: Its antigen is not identified.

A sample-barcoded 5' primer and a J-beta primer mix were used in a second PCR of roughly 7 to 11 cycles. MiXCR was run by TCRdb on the 5' RACE reads, yielding one entry per CDR3 protein. The data show hundreds of thousands of distinct CDR3 sequences, 55% to 70% seen once. The CDR3 loop spans 14 amino acids. CDR1 is SGHTA, CDR2 FQGNSA, per germline. Each donor supplied around 9.9 milliliters of peripheral blood. V usage is TRBV7-2 and J usage is TRBJ2-4; D gene ambiguous. The J call may be incorrect, as the DNA end agrees better with TRBJ2-5. This sequence was found in a man aged 30 to 39 in good health. Specimen: blood. Written as DNA, the CDR3 is TGTGCCAGCAGCTTCGCCCACAGCCAAGAGACCCAGTACTTC. Encoded protein: CASSFAHSQETQYF.